These 3 T cell receptor beta chains were sequenced from one sample in a study of T cells in Graves' hyperthyroidism and ophthalmopathy. Amplification targeted TCR beta CDR3 regions from RNA transcripts. In the first-round RT-PCR of the TCR CDR3, the HTBI primer set was used. TCRdb re-called the multiplex PCR reads through MiXCR, storing one row per CDR3 protein. This sample has around 300,000 distinct CDR3 sequences, with roughly 13% found just once. The material sequenced was blood. These receptors were obtained from a woman between 35 and 50 years old with Graves' ophthalmopathy.

The rearrangement uses TRBV7-9 and TRBJ2-2, with a weak D call TRBD2 (7 bases). The germline V gene has CDR1 SEHNR and CDR2 FQNEAQ (reference sequence). V gave up 5 bases and J gave up 0 bases, with 31 bases separating them. The CDR3 is 22 amino acids. CDR3 amino acids: CASSPTRRGGTTAGANTGELFF. For the CDR3, the DNA is TGTGCCAGCAGCCCAACCCGGAGGGGAGGGACAACGGCTGGGGCGAACACCGGGGAGCTGTTTTTT.

At least ten counts were recorded for this clonotype. The chain combines TRBV10-3 with TRBJ1-2; D call uncertain. V dropped 0 bases and J dropped 8 bases, with 4 bases sitting between them. The germline V gene has CDR1 ENHRY and CDR2 SYGVKD. CDR3 length equals 11 residues. CDR3 residues: CAISESGGYTF. The CDR3 nucleotides are TGTGCCATCAGTGAGTCGGGCGGCTACACCTTC.

There are a few counts of this clonotype. CDR3 loop: CASDDGRNFYGYTF. The CDR3 DNA sequence: TGTGCCAGCGACGACGGACGGAATTTCTATGGCTACACCTTC. The rearrangement joins TRBV18 to TRBJ1-2; D unresolved. The CDR3 extends over 14 amino acids. Germline V CDR1 and CDR2: KGHSH, LQKENI. V gave up 8 bases and J gave up 4 bases, with 17 bases separating them.